The 13 T cell receptor beta chains below come from one sample, sequenced in a study of blood T cell repertoires in COVID-19. Profiled with immunoSEQ multiplex PCR; TCRdb holds only in-frame clones, not every one. The sample carries about 150,000 clones, roughly 82% recorded once. Sequences were obtained from peripheral blood. All receptors derive from a human donor with acute or convalescent COVID-19. The donor label of this sample is uncertain.

The chain couples TRBV10-3 to TRBJ2-7; TRBD2 matches 11 bases. The germline V gene encodes CDR1 ENHRY and CDR2 SYGVKD. V lost 4 bases, J lost 1 base, and 0 bases stayed unmatched. The CDR3 has 14 amino acids. The CDR3 spells CAISGTSGSYEQYF. CDR3 DNA: TGTGCCATCAGTGGGACTAGCGGGTCCTACGAGCAGTACTTC.

V and J are TRBV15 and TRBJ1-4; 7 nucleotides match TRBD1. V gave up 5 bases and J gave up 1 base; unmatched junction bases: 10. Germline V lookup: CDR1 LNHNV, CDR2 YYDKDF (reference sequence). CDR3 size: 17 residues. CDR3 DNA: TGTGCCACCAGCTTCAGAATGGCAGGGGGAACTAATGAAAAACTGTTTTTT. Translated: CATSFRMAGGTNEKLFF.

This clone was recorded only once. V usage is TRBV7-9 and J usage is TRBJ1-1, with D tentatively TRBD1 (6 bases). The CDR3 extends over 19 amino acids. CDR1 and CDR2 (germline): SEHNR, FQNEAQ (reference sequence). V was shortened by 4 bases and J by 0 bases, with 24 bases between the two germline ends. Here the CDR3 reads CASSSTIYRPDSLNTEAFF. Here the CDR3 DNA reads TGTGCCAGCAGCTCTACAATATACCGACCGGACAGCCTGAACACTGAAGCTTTCTTT.

The chain uses TRBV20-1 and TRBJ2-7; TRBD1 agrees at 7 bases. Trimming cost V 5 bases and J 13 bases; bases outside gene matches: 11. CDR1 DFQATT and CDR2 SNEGSKA come from the germline V gene (reference sequence). The CDR3 has 11 residues. CDR3 loop: CSAAHEGATYF. In DNA form, the CDR3 reads TGCAGTGCTGCCCATGAGGGGGCGACTTACTTC.

This clone was picked up a small number of times. The chain joins TRBV30 to TRBJ2-1; possible D gene TRBD1, 5 bases. This CDR3 region has 14 residues. CDR1 and CDR2 (germline): GTSNPN, SVGIG (reference sequence). V gave up 1 base and J gave up 7 bases, with 14 bases separating them. In DNA form, the CDR3 reads TGTGCCTGGAGTGGACAGATACGTAAGAATGAGCAGTTCTTC. This translates into CAWSGQIRKNEQFF.

This clone was detected ten times or more. Different DNA sequences within this sample yield the same CDR3. The chain carries TRBV5-3 and TRBJ2-2, with 10 bases identical to TRBD2. TRBV5-3 is assigned to the ORF class and has an uncertain function. V lost 4 bases to trimming and J lost 10 bases; unmatched junction nucleotides: 7. CDR3 length equals 14 residues. CDR3 residues: CARSQRGGREELFF. The DNA for the CDR3 is TGTGCCAGAAGCCAGCGGGGGGGCCGCGAGGAGCTGTTTTTT.

This clone was picked up a small number of times. V is TRBV23-1 and J is TRBJ1-5, with 8 bases lining up with TRBD1. TRBV23-1 is identified as an open reading frame with a role that is uncertain. This CDR3 comprises 15 residues. The trim removed 4 bases at V and 4 bases at J, leaving 6 bases unmatched. The DNA for the CDR3 is TGCGCCAGCAGTCCTTACCGGGACAGGAATCAGCCCCAGCATTTT. Its protein is CASSPYRDRNQPQHF.

The chain recombines TRBV2 with TRBJ1-4; tentatively, D is TRBD1 (6 bases). This CDR3 is 14 amino acids long. Trimming removed 7 bases from V and 2 bases from J, with 11 bases in between. Germline V gene sequence: CDR1 SNHLY, CDR2 FYNNEI. In DNA form, the CDR3 reads TGTGCCAGCAATCACAGGGCCACTAATGAAAAACTGTTTTTT. This gives the protein CASNHRATNEKLFF.

V usage is TRBV11-3 and J usage is TRBJ2-2; no clear D gene. V was pared by 2 bases and J by 1 base, with 11 bases between. Germline V gives CDR1 SGHNT, CDR2 YENEEA. The CDR3 loop spans 16 amino acids. DNA for the CDR3: TGTGCCAGCAGCTTACCCGCCCGCGAGAACACCGGGGAGCTGTTTTTT. It codes for CASSLPARENTGELFF.

V is TRBV10-2 and J is TRBJ2-1; the match to TRBD2 covers 12 bases. Trimming at V came to 7 bases and at J to 10 bases, leaving 8 bases not matched to a gene. The CDR3 is 14 residues long. Germline lookup yields CDR1 WSHSY and CDR2 SAAADI. The CDR3 protein is CASNLAGGPYEQFF. Here the CDR3 DNA reads TGCGCCAGCAATCTAGCGGGGGGGCCCTACGAGCAGTTCTTC.

The chain couples TRBV3-1 (or the pseudogene TRBV3-2) to TRBJ1-6; D not resolved. CDR1 is LGHDT and CDR2 is YNNKEL in the germline V gene (reference sequence). The CDR3 extends over 13 amino acids. V lost 1 base and J lost 7, with 5 bases in between. The chain's CDR3 is CASSQVQNSPLHF. Here the CDR3 DNA reads TGTGCCAGCAGCCAAGTTCAGAATTCACCCCTCCACTTT.

This chain joins TRBV11-2 and TRBJ2-5; perhaps TRBD2 as D (6 bases). V lost 3 bases, J lost 10 bases, and 12 bases lay in between. Germline V gene data show CDR1 as SGHAT and CDR2 as FQNNGV. The CDR3 totals 12 residues. The CDR3 bases are TGTGCCAGCAGCTTTGGCGGGGAGGACCAGTACTTC. This gives the protein CASSFGGEDQYF. The whole variable domain, filled in from reference TRBV11-2 and TRBJ2-5, reads EAGVAQSPRYKIIEKRQSVAFWCNPISGHATLYWYQQILGQGPKLLIQFQNNGVVDDSQLPKDRFSAERLKGVDSTLKIQPAKLEDSAVYLCASSFGGEDQYFGPGTRLLVL.

The V call is TRBV7-9, the J call TRBJ1-1; weak D call: TRBD1 (6 bases). The germline V and J ends were trimmed by 6 bases and 6 bases, with 11 bases remaining between them. CDR1 is SEHNR and CDR2 is FQNEAQ in the germline V gene (reference sequence). The CDR3 is 12 residues long. The CDR3 DNA reads TGTGCCAGCAGGTCGACAGGTGCTGAAGCTTTCTTT. The encoded protein is CASRSTGAEAFF.